A single sample is the source of the 28 T cell receptor beta chains below, sequenced in a study of T cells after yellow fever vaccination. From the 5' RACE reads, TCRdb called clonotypes with MiXCR, one entry per CDR3 protein. The table shows 100,000 to 150,000 distinct CDR3 sequences, with more than 6% occurring only once. This specimen consisted of CD4+ T cells sorted from PBMCs, obtained approximately 11 days after the first yellow fever vaccination. The source of these receptors is a man between 18 and 35 years old who received the YFV17D yellow fever vaccine.

This clonotype was seen repeatedly, ten times or more. This chain links TRBV9 with TRBJ2-3; TRBD2 aligns across 8 bases. Germline V gene sequence: CDR1 SGDLS, CDR2 YYNGEE. V lost 4 bases and J lost 2; bases outside the gene matches: 9. There are 16 residues in the CDR3. This chain's CDR3 is CASSRSGTSTTDTQYF. The CDR3 DNA reads TGTGCCAGCAGCCGATCCGGGACTAGTACCACAGATACGCAGTATTTT.

The V and J genes are TRBV20-1 and TRBJ2-3, with 12 nucleotides matching TRBD1. Germline CDR1 reads DFQATT; CDR2 reads SNEGSKA (reference sequence). The CDR3 is 17 amino acids. V was pared by 2 bases and J by 2 bases, with 8 bases of the junction left unmatched. The CDR3: CSARPGDRGPHTDTQYF. The CDR3 DNA follows: TGCAGTGCTAGACCCGGGGACAGGGGGCCACACACAGATACGCAGTATTTT.

This clonotype was counted many times. The V call is TRBV2, the J call TRBJ2-2; D possibly corresponds to TRBD2 (6 bases). CDR1 and CDR2 from the germline V gene are SNHLY and FYNNEI. V dropped 4 bases and J dropped 1 base, with 13 bases sitting between them. The CDR3 length is 16 residues. The CDR3 sequence is CASSGGGAGNTGELFF. The DNA of the CDR3 is TGTGCCAGCAGTGGCGGTGGAGCGGGGAACACCGGGGAGCTGTTTTTT.

This clonotype was seen a few times. The chain joins TRBV25-1 to TRBJ1-2; D unresolved. The CDR3 is 13 residues long. Trimming took off 2 bases at V and 0 bases at J, with 4 bases between the two ends. Germline-derived CDR1 and CDR2 are MGHDK and SYGVNS. CDR3 DNA sequence: TGTGCCAGCAGTGAACAGTCTAACTATGGCTACACCTTC. This translates into CASSEQSNYGYTF.

This clonotype was found many times. The chain couples TRBV7-2 to TRBJ1-2, with a weak D call TRBD1 (6 bases). With 6 bases removed from V and 2 bases from J, the gap between germline ends came to 13 bases. The CDR3 consists of 14 residues. Looked up from germline, CDR1 is SGHTA and CDR2 is FQGNSA. CDR3: CASSSGTRNYGYTF. The CDR3 DNA is TGTGCCAGCAGTTCGGGGACACGAAACTATGGCTACACCTTC. The whole variable domain, filled in from reference TRBV7-2 and TRBJ1-2, reads GAGVSQSPSNKVTEKGKDVELRCDPISGHTALYWYRQSLGQGLEFLIYFQGNSAPDKSGLPSDRFSAERTGGSVSTLTIQRTQQEDSAVYLCASSSGTRNYGYTFGSGTRLTVV.

The chain links TRBV7-9 to TRBJ2-5; 9 nucleotides agree with TRBD1. CDR1 and CDR2 (germline): SEHNR, FQNEAQ (reference sequence). This CDR3 contains 16 residues. After removal of 1 base from V and 4 bases from J, the junction contained 7 bases not matched to a gene. CDR3 in DNA: TGTGCCAGCAGCTTAGGAGACAGGGGGGCTCGAGAGACCCAGTACTTC. Residues: CASSLGDRGARETQYF.

Many counts were recorded for this clonotype. The chain links TRBV7-2 to TRBJ2-7; 14 positions agree with TRBD2. Germline V gives CDR1 SGHTA, CDR2 FQGNSA. With V trimmed by 4 bases and J by 0 bases, 5 bases remained unmatched. This CDR3 has 17 residues. The CDR3, as DNA: TGTGCCAGCAGCTATAGCGGGACTAGCGGGGGCTCCTACGAGCAGTACGTC. Protein sequence: CASSYSGTSGGSYEQYV.

This clonotype was recorded many times. The chain couples TRBV20-1 to TRBJ2-1; TRBD2 is a possible D gene (6 bases). This CDR3 has 11 amino acids. Per the germline V gene, CDR1 is DFQATT and CDR2 is SNEGSKA (reference sequence). Trimming cost V 2 bases and J 8 bases, with 7 bases left between them. The CDR3: CSARREDEQFF. The CDR3 DNA follows: TGCAGTGCTAGAAGGGAGGATGAGCAGTTCTTC.

This clonotype was recorded many times. The gene calls are TRBV7-9 and TRBJ2-1; no clear D. This CDR3 has 14 residues. Germline CDR1 reads SEHNR; CDR2 reads FQNEAQ (reference sequence). Trimming removed 6 bases from V and 0 bases from J, with 9 bases in between. CDR3 DNA sequence: TGTGCCAGCAGTTTCCAAAGCTCCTACAATGAGCAGTTCTTC. Its translation: CASSFQSSYNEQFF. Complete variable domain (other parts from reference TRBV7-9 and TRBJ2-1): DTGVSQNPRHKITKRGQNVTFRCDPISEHNRLYWYRQTLGQGPEFLTYFQNEAQLEKSRLLSDRFSAERPKGSFSTLEIQRTEQGDSAMYLCASSFQSSYNEQFFGPGTRLTVL.

Many counts were recorded for this clonotype. The chain has TRBV4-2 and TRBJ2-1; no clear D. The V end lost 4 bases, the J end lost 7 bases, and 20 bases lay between the germline ends. CDR1 and CDR2 (germline): LGHNA, YNFKEQ. The CDR3 consists of 16 residues. CDR3: CASSPNEDRAINEQFF. CDR3 coding DNA: TGTGCCAGCAGCCCAAATGAAGACCGGGCGATAAATGAGCAGTTCTTC.

This clonotype was seen ten or more times. The chain couples TRBV20-1 to TRBJ2-3, with D perhaps TRBD1 or TRBD2 (5 bases each). Germline V lookup: CDR1 DFQATT, CDR2 SNEGSKA (reference sequence). The CDR3 loop spans 15 amino acids. Trimming removed 0 bases from V and 4 bases from J, with 14 bases in between. As DNA, the CDR3 is TGCAGTGCTAGAGATCCTGGGGGTAGGGCAGATACGCAGTATTTT. The encoded protein is CSARDPGGRADTQYF.

This clonotype was detected many times. The J gene is TRBJ2-2, the V gene TRBV5-1; the match to TRBD2 covers 8 bases. Trimming removed 6 bases from V and 6 bases from J; junction bases left unmatched: 13. The CDR3 has 16 amino acids. Germline CDR1 reads SGHRS; CDR2 reads YFSETQ. Here the CDR3 DNA reads TGCGCCAGCAACCCTGTACCGGGGGGGCCAGCCGGGGAGCTGTTTTTT. Translating gives CASNPVPGGPAGELFF.

This clonotype was counted at least ten times. This chain links TRBV9 with TRBJ2-5; D might be TRBD1 (6 bases). The CDR3 consists of 13 residues. The V end lost 6 bases, the J end lost 2 bases, and 11 bases lay between the germline ends. Germline assignment: CDR1 SGDLS and CDR2 YYNGEE. This chain's CDR3 is CASTSQGQETQYF. The CDR3 DNA reads TGTGCCAGCACCTCACAGGGACAAGAGACCCAGTACTTC.

This clonotype was detected a few times. V usage is TRBV20-1 and J usage is TRBJ1-6; a weak D match, TRBD1 (6 bases). In germline, CDR1 is DFQATT, CDR2 SNEGSKA (reference sequence). CDR3 length equals 14 residues. Trimming took off 3 bases at V and 6 bases at J, with 12 bases between the two ends. CDR3 in amino acids: CSASRGAVNSPLHF. CDR3 nucleotides: TGCAGTGCTAGTAGGGGGGCGGTTAATTCACCCCTCCACTTT.

Comments on this clonotype: It may be a read error: a sequence one base away is much more abundant. The chain combines TRBV30 with TRBJ1-6, with D unclear. This CDR3 is built from 13 residues. From germline, CDR1 is GTSNPN and CDR2 SVGIG (reference sequence). Deletions cut 3 bases from V and 3 bases from J, with 6 bases between. Written as DNA, the CDR3 is TGTGCCTGGAGCAGCTTCTATAATTCACCCCTCCACTTT. Translation gives CAWSSFYNSPLHF.

This rearrangement joins TRBV9 to TRBJ2-2; tentative D call: TRBD1 (5 bases). Germline V CDR1 and CDR2: SGDLS, YYNGEE. This CDR3 comprises 15 residues. The ends were cut back, 4 bases at V and 0 bases at J, with 10 bases in the middle. CDR3 protein: CASSKGSANTGELFF. DNA for the CDR3: TGTGCCAGCAGCAAGGGGTCCGCGAACACCGGGGAGCTGTTTTTT.

The J gene is TRBJ1-2, the V gene TRBV7-9; D ambiguous. Germline V gene sequence: CDR1 SEHNR, CDR2 FQNEAQ (reference sequence). This CDR3 contains 13 residues. The ends were cut back, 1 base at V and 4 bases at J, with 7 bases in the middle. CDR3 region: CASSLGGTYGYTF. DNA for the CDR3: TGTGCCAGCAGCTTAGGGGGTACCTATGGCTACACCTTC.

Many counts were recorded for this clonotype. The chain is built from TRBV5-1 and TRBJ2-5; 13 nucleotides match TRBD2. V was clipped by 3 bases and J by 5 bases; unmatched bases: 10. CDR1 SGHRS and CDR2 YFSETQ come from the germline V gene. CDR3 length equals 17 residues. CDR3 DNA sequence: TGCGCCAGCAGCTCCAGGACTAGCGGGGGAGTAAGCGAGACCCAGTACTTC. Translating gives CASSSRTSGGVSETQYF.

This clonotype was recorded many times. V is TRBV2 and J is TRBJ2-2; D ambiguous. Trimming removed 6 bases from V and 2 bases from J, with 10 bases in between. The germline V gene has CDR1 SNHLY and CDR2 FYNNEI. The CDR3 is 14 residues long. The CDR3 sequence is CASSLGPNTGELFF. CDR3 DNA: TGTGCCAGCAGCCTCGGGCCCAACACCGGGGAGCTGTTTTTT.

This clonotype was observed at least ten times. One end of the junction varies from germline; a read error may be responsible. V and J are TRBV29-1 and TRBJ1-2, with D possibly matching TRBD1 (6 bases). The CDR3 has 13 residues. Looked up from germline, CDR1 is SQVTM and CDR2 is ANQGSEA. CDR3 nucleotide sequence: TGCAGCGTTGAAAAGGGGGGATCCGGTGCTAGAGCCTTC. This translates into CSVEKGGSGARAF. Drawing the rest from reference TRBV29-1 and TRBJ1-2, the complete variable domain is SAVISQKPSRDICQRGTSLTIQCQVDSQVTMMFWYRQQPGQSLTLIATANQGSEATYESGFVIDKFPISRPNLTFSTLTVSNMSPEDSSIYLCSVEKGGSGARAFGSGTRLTVV.

This clonotype was seen many times. The J gene is TRBJ1-2, the V gene TRBV7-9, with D unresolved. V shed 5 bases and J shed 4 bases, with 8 bases lying between them. Germline V gives CDR1 SEHNR, CDR2 FQNEAQ (reference sequence). This CDR3 contains 12 residues. In DNA form, the CDR3 reads TGTGCCAGCAGCACCGACCCCTATGGCTACACCTTC. Its protein product is CASSTDPYGYTF.

This clonotype was seen ten or more times. V and J are TRBV4-2 and TRBJ2-2; D remains ambiguous. The CDR3 contains 14 residues. CDR1 is LGHNA and CDR2 is YNFKEQ in the germline V gene. Between the trimmed V and J ends, which lost 0 bases and 6 bases, there was a span of 8 bases. CDR3 in amino acids: CASSQDRIAGELFF. The CDR3 DNA follows: TGTGCCAGCAGCCAAGACAGGATTGCCGGGGAGCTGTTTTTT.

This sequence joins TRBV20-1 and TRBJ2-7; D may match TRBD1 or TRBD2 (5 bases each). The V and J ends lost 3 bases and 3 bases respectively, with 12 bases between them. The length of the CDR3 is 13 residues. In germline, CDR1 is DFQATT, CDR2 SNEGSKA (reference sequence). The CDR3 DNA is TGCAGTGCTAGTGCAGGGACCTACTACGAGCAGTACTTC. Its translation: CSASAGTYYEQYF.

This clonotype came up many times. CDR3 residues: CASSSLRGPYGYTF. The CDR3 DNA follows: TGTGCCAGCAGTTCCCTCCGGGGGCCCTATGGCTACACCTTC. The chain links TRBV11-2 to TRBJ1-2, with D maybe TRBD1 (6 bases). The CDR3 contains 14 residues. Germline V CDR1 and CDR2: SGHAT, FQNNGV. Trimming removed 6 bases at V and 4 bases at J, with 15 bases between.

This clonotype was counted ten times or more. The J gene is TRBJ2-3, the V gene TRBV7-2; either TRBD1 or TRBD2 may supply D (6 bases each). The V gene's germline CDR1 is SGHTA and CDR2 FQGNSA. V was trimmed by 6 bases and J by 0 bases, leaving 19 bases between them. The CDR3 is 17 residues long. CDR3 in DNA: TGTGCCAGCAGTCTACAGTGGGGGGCTTTCAGCACAGATACGCAGTATTTT. It yields the protein CASSLQWGAFSTDTQYF.

In its sample, this clonotype was seen many times. The genes are TRBV5-1 and TRBJ2-1; the D is unclear. The V gene lost 0 bases and the J gene lost 4 bases, with 5 bases spanning the gap. CDR1 SGHRS and CDR2 YFSETQ come from the germline V gene. The CDR3 has 13 residues. This CDR3 reads CASSLGWYNEQFF. The CDR3 DNA follows: TGCGCCAGCAGCTTGGGGTGGTACAATGAGCAGTTCTTC.

This clonotype was detected many times. The chain combines TRBV12-5 with TRBJ1-4; 7 positions match TRBD1. The CDR3 runs 14 residues. Per the germline V gene, CDR1 is LGHNT and CDR2 is FRNRAP. V lost 4 bases to trimming and J lost 4 bases; unmatched junction nucleotides: 3. The CDR3 region is CASGSGDSNEKLFF. In DNA form, the CDR3 reads TGTGCTAGTGGTTCTGGGGACAGTAATGAAAAACTGTTTTTT.

This clonotype was detected ten times or more. This chain links TRBV4-1 with TRBJ2-3; possible D gene TRBD2, 6 bases. This CDR3 has 16 amino acids. Germline loops: CDR1 MGHRA, CDR2 YSYEKL. V was clipped by 4 bases and J by 5 bases, with 19 bases between them. CDR3 loop: CASSLGYAGPRDTQYF. The CDR3 DNA reads TGCGCCAGCAGCCTAGGGTATGCGGGGCCTAGAGATACGCAGTATTTT.